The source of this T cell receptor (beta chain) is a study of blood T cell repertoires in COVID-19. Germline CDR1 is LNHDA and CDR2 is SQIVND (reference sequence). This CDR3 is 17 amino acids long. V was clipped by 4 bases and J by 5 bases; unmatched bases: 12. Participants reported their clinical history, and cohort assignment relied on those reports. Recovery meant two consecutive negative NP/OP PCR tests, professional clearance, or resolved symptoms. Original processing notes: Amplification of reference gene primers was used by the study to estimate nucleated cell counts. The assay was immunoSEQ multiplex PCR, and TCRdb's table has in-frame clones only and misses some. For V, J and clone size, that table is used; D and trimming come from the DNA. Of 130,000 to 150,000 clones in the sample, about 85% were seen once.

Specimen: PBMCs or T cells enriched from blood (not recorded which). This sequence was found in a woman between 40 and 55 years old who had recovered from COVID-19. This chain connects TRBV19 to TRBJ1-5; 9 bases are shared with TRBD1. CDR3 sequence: CASSSGRTGESDQPQHF. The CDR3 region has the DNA TGTGCCAGTAGTAGCGGGAGGACAGGGGAGTCGGATCAGCCCCAGCATTTT.